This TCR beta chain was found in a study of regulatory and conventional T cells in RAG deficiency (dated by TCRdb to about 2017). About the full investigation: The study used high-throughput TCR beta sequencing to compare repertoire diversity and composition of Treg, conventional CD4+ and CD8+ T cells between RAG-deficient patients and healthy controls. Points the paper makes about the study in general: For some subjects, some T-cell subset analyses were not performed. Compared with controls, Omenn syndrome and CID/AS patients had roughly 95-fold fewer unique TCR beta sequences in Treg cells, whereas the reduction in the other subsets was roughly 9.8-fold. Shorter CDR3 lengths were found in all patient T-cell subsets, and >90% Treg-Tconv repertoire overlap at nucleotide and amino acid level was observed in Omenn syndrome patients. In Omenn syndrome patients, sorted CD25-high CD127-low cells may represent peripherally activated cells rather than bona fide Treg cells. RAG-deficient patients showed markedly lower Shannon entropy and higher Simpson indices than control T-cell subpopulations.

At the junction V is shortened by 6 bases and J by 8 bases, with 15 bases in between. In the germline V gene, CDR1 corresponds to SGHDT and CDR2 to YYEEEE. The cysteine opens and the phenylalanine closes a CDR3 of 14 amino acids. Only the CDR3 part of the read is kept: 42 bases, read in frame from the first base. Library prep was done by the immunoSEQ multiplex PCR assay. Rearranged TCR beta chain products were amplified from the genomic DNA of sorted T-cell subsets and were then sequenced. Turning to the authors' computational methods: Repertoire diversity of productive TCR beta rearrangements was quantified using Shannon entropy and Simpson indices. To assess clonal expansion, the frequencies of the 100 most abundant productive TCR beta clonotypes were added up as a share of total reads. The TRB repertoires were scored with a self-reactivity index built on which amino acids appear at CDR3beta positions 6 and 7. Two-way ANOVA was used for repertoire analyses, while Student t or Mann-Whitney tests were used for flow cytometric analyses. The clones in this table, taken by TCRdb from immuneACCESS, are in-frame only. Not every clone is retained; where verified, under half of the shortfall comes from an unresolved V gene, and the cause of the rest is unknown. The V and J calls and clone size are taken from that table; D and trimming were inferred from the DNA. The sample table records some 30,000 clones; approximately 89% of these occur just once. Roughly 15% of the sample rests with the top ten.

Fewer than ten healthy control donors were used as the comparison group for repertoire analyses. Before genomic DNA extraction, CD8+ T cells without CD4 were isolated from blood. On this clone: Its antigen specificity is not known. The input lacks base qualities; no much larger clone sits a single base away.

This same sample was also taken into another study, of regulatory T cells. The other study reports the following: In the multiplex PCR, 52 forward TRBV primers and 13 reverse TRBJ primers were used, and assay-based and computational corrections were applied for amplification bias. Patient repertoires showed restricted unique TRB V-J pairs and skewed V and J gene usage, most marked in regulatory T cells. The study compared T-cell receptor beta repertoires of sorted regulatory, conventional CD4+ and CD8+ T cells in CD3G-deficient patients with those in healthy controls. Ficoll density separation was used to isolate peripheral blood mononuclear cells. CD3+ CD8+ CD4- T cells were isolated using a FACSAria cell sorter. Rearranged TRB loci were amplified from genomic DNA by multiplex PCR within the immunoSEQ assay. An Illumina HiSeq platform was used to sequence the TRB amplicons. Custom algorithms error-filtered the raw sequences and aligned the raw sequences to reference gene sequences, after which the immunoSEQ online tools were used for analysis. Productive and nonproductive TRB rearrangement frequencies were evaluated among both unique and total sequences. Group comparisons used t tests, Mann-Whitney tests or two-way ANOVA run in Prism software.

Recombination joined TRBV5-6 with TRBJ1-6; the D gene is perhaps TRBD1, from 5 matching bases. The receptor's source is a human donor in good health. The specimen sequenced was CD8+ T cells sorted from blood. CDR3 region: CASIRGDGHSPLHF. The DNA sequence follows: TGTGCCAGCATCCGGGGGGACGGGCATTCACCCCTCCACTTT.